This T cell receptor (beta chain) was retrieved from a study of PD-L1 blockade in urothelial cancer. As for the study in general: Patients took up atezolizumab in the mid-2010s at 1,200 mg intravenously every 3 weeks.

Time point denoted: peripheral blood 6 weeks after treatment start. Locally advanced or metastatic urothelial carcinoma was present in patients. Measured with immunoSEQ multiplex PCR; TCRdb has only the in-frame clones, and not every one. The table has tens of thousands of clones, approximately 86% seen once. Concerning this clone: What it binds is not known.

Study-level findings and limits: Better survival was predicted when blood TCR clonality before treatment fell below the median.

V lost 0 bases to trimming and J lost 4 bases; unmatched junction nucleotides: 7. In germline, CDR1 is LGHNA, CDR2 YSLEER. CDR3 size: 16 residues. The material sequenced was PBMCs, taken around atezolizumab (anti-PD-L1) treatment. The chain couples TRBV4-3 to TRBJ1-1; TRBD1 matches at 8 bases. This TCR came from a man aged 60 to 69 with urothelial cancer. The CDR3 nucleotides read TGCGCCAGCAGCCAAGATAGTCCGGACAGGGCCACTGAAGCTTTCTTT. As protein: CASSQDSPDRATEAFF.